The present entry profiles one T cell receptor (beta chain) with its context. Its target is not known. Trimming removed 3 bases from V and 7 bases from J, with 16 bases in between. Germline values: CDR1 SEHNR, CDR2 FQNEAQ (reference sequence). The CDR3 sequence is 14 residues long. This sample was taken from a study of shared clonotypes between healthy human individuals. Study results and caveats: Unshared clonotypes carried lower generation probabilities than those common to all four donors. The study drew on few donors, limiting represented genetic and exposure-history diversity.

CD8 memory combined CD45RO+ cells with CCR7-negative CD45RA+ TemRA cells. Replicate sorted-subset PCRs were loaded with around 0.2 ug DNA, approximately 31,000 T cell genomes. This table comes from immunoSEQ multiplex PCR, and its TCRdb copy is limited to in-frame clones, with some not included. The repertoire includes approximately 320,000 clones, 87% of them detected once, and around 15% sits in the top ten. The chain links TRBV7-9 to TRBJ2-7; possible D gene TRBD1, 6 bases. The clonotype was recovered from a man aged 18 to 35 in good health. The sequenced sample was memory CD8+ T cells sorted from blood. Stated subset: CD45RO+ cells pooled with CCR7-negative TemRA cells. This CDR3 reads CASSFVQGATEQYF. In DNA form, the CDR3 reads TGTGCCAGCAGCTTTGTACAGGGAGCTACGGAGCAGTACTTC.